This record looks at one TCR beta chain sequence and its context. The source of the sample is a study of OX40 agonist ivuxolimab in advanced cancers. Germline CDR1 reads SGHAT; CDR2 reads FQDESV (reference sequence). J was trimmed by 4 bases and V by 5 bases; bases with no gene match: 7. The length of the CDR3 is 14 residues. Sequencing used immunoSEQ multiplex PCR; TCRdb keeps in-frame clones, though not all of them. The data contain 50,000 to 75,000 clones, around 75% of them singletons. The sample in question was CD4+ or CD8+ T cells sorted from blood, obtained in a trial of the OX40 agonist ivuxolimab. The rearrangement uses TRBV11-1 and TRBJ2-7, with 8 positions matching TRBD2. The receptor was derived from an adult with an advanced solid tumor such as melanoma, head and neck, liver or kidney cancer. CDR3 region: CASSQRGFTYEQYF. CDR3 DNA: TGTGCCAGCAGCCAGCGGGGGTTCACTTACGAGCAGTACTTC. Combining the CDR3 with reference TRBV11-1 and TRBJ2-7 gives the whole variable domain EAEVAQSPRYKITEKSQAVAFWCDPISGHATLYWYRQILGQGPELLVQFQDESVVDDSQLPKDRFSAERLKGVDSTLKIQPAELGDSAMYLCASSQRGFTYEQYFGPGTRLTVT.